Described below is a single T cell receptor (beta chain) sequence and its context. CDR3 length equals 18 residues. CDR1 and CDR2 (germline): SGDLS, YYNGEE. V lost 1 base and J lost 5; bases outside the gene matches: 13. These data are taken from a study of blood T cell repertoires in COVID-19. Background on the study: The United States, Italy and Spain supplied acute and convalescent COVID-19 samples. T cells, B-cell-depleted T cells, or PBMCs supplied cDNA or gDNA.

In the source study's methods: Nucleated cell counts were estimated from reference gene primer amplification. The method was immunoSEQ multiplex PCR; TCRdb's version includes in-frame clones alone and lacks a portion of them. The V and J calls and clone size are taken from that table; D and trimming were inferred from the DNA. Of about 140,000 clones detected, roughly 88% appear once; the ten largest clones hold 1.5% to 2%. The sequenced material came from peripheral blood. The chain recombines TRBV9 with TRBJ2-1; 9 bases fit TRBD2. This clonotype was sampled from an older man with acute or convalescent COVID-19. In DNA form, the CDR3 reads TGTGCCAGCAGCGTAAGCCCCCGAACTAGCGGGTACCACAATGAGCAGTTCTTC. It is translated as CASSVSPRTSGYHNEQFF.